This TCR beta chain was recovered during a study of T cell repertoires in cytomegalovirus infection. Study details: CMV infection together with matching HLA type was indicated by public TCR beta signatures. Study findings and constraints: Summed frequency of shared TCR beta families picked out CMV carriers who also had the relevant HLA. What dominated the ex vivo response were HLA-C-restricted CMV-specific TCR beta clonotypes.

TCRdb re-derived calls from the reads in MiXCR, one entry per CDR3 protein. The data hold just under 300,000 distinct CDR3 sequences, with 9.6% observed a single time. This clonotype was picked up many times. As yet, its antigen is unknown. The V gene lost 6 bases and the J gene lost 2 bases, with 16 bases spanning the gap. The CDR3 sequence is 15 residues long. Germline CDR1 reads MDHEN; CDR2 reads SYDVKM. This sequence joins TRBV28 and TRBJ2-5; D gene ambiguous. The sample was PBMCs. The source is a human donor in good health (CMV status not recorded). Some clones in this sample may be carry-over from other donors' samples. CDR3 region: CASRVWAARQETQYF. In DNA, the CDR3 is TGTGCCAGCAGAGTTTGGGCGGCACGGCAAGAGACCCAGTACTTC.